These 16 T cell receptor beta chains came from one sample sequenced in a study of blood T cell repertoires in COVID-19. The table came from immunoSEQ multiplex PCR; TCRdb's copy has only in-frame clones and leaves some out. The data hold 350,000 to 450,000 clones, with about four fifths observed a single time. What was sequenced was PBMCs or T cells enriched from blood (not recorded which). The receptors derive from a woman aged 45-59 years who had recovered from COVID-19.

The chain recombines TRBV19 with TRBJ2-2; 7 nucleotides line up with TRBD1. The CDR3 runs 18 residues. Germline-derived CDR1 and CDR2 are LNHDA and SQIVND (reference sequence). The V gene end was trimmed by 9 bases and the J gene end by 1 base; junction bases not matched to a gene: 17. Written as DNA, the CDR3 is TGTGCCAGCACCCGAAAAACCGGGACAGCATTGAACACCGGGGAGCTGTTTTTT. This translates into CASTRKTGTALNTGELFF.

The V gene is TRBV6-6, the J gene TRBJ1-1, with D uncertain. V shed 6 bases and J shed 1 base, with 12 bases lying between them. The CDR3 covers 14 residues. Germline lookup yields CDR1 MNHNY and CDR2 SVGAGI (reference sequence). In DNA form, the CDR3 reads TGTGCCAGCAGCCTAACCTCACCGAACACTGAAGCTTTCTTT. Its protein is CASSLTSPNTEAFF.

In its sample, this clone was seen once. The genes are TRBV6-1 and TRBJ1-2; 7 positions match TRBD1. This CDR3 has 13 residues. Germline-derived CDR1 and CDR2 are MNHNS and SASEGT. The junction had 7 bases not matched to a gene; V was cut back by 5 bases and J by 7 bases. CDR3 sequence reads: CASSPDRAGGYTF. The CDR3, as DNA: TGTGCCAGCAGTCCCGACAGGGCTGGTGGCTACACCTTC.

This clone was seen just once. The CDR3 bases are TGTGCCTGGAGTGTACGGAGGGCTTCCTACGAGCAGTACTTC. It specifies CAWSVRRASYEQYF. The chain recombines TRBV30 with TRBJ2-7; possibly TRBD2 for D (6 bases). Looked up from germline, CDR1 is GTSNPN and CDR2 is SVGIG (reference sequence). The V and J ends lost 0 bases and 1 base respectively, with 10 bases between them. The CDR3 length is 14 residues.

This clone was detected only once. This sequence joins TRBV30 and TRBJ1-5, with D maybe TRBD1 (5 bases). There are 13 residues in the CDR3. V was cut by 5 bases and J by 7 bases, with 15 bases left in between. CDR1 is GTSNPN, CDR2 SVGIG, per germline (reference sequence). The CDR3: CAWDKGPGQPQHF. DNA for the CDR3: TGTGCCTGGGACAAGGGGCCCGGACAGCCCCAGCATTTT.

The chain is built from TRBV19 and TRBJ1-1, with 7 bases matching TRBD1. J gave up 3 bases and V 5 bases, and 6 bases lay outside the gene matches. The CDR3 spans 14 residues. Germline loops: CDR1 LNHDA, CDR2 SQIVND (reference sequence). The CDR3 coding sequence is TGTGCCAGTAGTGTAACTACAGGGGACACTGAAGCTTTCTTT. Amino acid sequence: CASSVTTGDTEAFF. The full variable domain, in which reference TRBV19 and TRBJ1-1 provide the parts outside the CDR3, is DGGITQSPKYLFRKEGQNVTLSCEQNLNHDAMYWYRQDPGQGLRLIYYSQIVNDFQKGDIAEGYSVSREKKESFPLTVTSAQKNPTAFYLCASSVTTGDTEAFFGQGTRLTVV.

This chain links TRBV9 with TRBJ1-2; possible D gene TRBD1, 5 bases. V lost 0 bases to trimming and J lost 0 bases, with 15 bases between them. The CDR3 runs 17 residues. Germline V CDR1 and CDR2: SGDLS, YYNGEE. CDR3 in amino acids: CASSVEARTTTNYGYTF. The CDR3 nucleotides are TGTGCCAGCAGCGTAGAGGCTCGGACAACCACTAACTATGGCTACACCTTC.

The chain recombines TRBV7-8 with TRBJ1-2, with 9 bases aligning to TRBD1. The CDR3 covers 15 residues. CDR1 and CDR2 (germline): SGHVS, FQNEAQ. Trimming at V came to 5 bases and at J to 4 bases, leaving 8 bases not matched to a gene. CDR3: CASSPSDRGSYGYTF. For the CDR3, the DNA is TGTGCCAGCAGCCCCTCCGACAGGGGGAGCTATGGCTACACCTTC.

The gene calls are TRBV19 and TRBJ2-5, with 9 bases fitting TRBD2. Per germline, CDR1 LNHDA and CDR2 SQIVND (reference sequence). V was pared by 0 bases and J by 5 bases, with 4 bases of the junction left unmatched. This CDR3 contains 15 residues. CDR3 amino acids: CASSIDRGGAETQYF. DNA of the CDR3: TGTGCCAGTAGTATAGACCGCGGGGGGGCGGAGACCCAGTACTTC.

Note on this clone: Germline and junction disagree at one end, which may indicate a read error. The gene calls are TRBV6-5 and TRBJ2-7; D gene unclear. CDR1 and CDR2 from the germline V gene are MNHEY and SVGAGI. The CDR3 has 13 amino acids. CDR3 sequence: CASSDSLRYEQYF. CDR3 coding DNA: TGTGCCAGCAGTGACTCGCTTCGGTACGAGCAGTACTTC.

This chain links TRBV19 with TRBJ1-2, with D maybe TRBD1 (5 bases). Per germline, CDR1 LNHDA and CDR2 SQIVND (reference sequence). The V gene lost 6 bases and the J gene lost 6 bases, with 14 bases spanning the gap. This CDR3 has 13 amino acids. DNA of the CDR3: TGTGCCAGTAGCCCTTGGAACAGGCATGGCTACACCTTC. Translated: CASSPWNRHGYTF.

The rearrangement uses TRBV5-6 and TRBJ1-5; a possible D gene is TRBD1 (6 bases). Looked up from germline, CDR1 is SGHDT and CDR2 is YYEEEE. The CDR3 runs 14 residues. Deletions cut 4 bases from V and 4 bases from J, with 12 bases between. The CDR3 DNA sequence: TGTGCCAGCAGCCCGGGGGGGCAGAATCAGCCCCAGCATTTT. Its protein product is CASSPGGQNQPQHF.

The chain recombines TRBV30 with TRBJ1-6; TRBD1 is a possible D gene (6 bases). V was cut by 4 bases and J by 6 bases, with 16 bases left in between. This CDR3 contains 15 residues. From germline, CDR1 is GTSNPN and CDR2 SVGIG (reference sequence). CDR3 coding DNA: TGTGCCTGGACGGCAGGGGTCGTCGGTAATTCACCCCTCCACTTT. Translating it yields CAWTAGVVGNSPLHF.

As DNA, the CDR3 is TGTGCCACCAGTGACCGCGGGGGCTATGGCTACACCTTC. Its protein product is CATSDRGGYGYTF. The chain joins TRBV24-1 to TRBJ1-2; a weak D match, TRBD1 (5 bases). V was cut by 4 bases and J by 4 bases, with 9 bases left in between. The CDR3 spans 13 residues. The V gene's germline CDR1 is KGHDR and CDR2 SFDVKD.

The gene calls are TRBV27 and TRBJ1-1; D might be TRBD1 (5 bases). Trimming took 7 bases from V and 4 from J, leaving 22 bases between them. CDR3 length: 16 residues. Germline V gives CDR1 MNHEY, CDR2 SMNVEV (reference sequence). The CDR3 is CASTPLLTEPGTEAFF. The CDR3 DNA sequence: TGTGCCAGCACCCCGCTACTGACAGAGCCAGGCACTGAAGCTTTCTTT.

CDR3 region: CASSYSTAGDNIQYF. For the CDR3, the DNA is TGCGCCAGCAGTTACTCCACAGCGGGAGATAACATTCAGTACTTC. This chain uses TRBV5-1 with TRBJ2-4; 8 bases agree with TRBD2. Trimming at V came to 5 bases and at J to 7 bases, leaving 11 bases not matched to a gene. The CDR3 loop spans 15 amino acids. CDR1 is SGHRS and CDR2 is YFSETQ in the germline V gene.